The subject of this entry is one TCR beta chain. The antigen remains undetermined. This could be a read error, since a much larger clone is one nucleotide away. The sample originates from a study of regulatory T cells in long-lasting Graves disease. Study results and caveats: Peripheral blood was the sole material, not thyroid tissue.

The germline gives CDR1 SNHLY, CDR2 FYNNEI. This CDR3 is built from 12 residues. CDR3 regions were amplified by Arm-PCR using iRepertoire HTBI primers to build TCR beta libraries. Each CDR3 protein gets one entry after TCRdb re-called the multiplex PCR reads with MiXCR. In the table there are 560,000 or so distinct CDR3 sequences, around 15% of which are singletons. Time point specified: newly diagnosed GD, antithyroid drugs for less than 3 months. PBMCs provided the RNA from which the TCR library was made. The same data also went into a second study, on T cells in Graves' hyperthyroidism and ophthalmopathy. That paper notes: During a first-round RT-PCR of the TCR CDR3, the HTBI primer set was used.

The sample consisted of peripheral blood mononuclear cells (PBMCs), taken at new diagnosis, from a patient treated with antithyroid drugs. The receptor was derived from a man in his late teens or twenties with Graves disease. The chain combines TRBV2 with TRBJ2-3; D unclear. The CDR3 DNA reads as TGTGCCAGCAGACGGGCCGGAGATATGCAGTATTTT. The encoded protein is CASRRAGDMQYF.